This T cell receptor (beta chain) was observed in a study of PD-1 blockade in classical Hodgkin lymphoma (dated by TCRdb to about 2020). Turning to the overall study: Nivolumab dosing was 3 mg/kg intravenously every 2 weeks, continuing until either disease progression or unacceptable toxicity. A peripheral blood immune signature of response to PD-1 blockade in classical Hodgkin lymphoma was defined using TCR beta sequencing and CyTOF. General findings and caveats noted by the study authors: Baseline diversity similar to that of newly diagnosed patients was observed in trial patients achieving complete response, whereas significantly lower diversity was observed in partial responders and progressors. Lower diversity was observed in patients in whom nivolumab was started less than 1 year after ASCT, and these patients were excluded from later analyses so that confounding by immune reconstitution would be avoided. The study was limited to a single clinical trial cohort, and causes of repertoire differences, possibly disease activity or prior therapy, remained undefined. Newly diagnosed patients were reported to have lower baseline TCR diversity than healthy donors, and relapsed/refractory patients were reported to have lower baseline TCR diversity still. A significant rise by C4D1 was seen in CD4+ but not CD8+ TCR diversity (p=0.0027 vs p=0.16), with the rise being most apparent in complete responders (p=0.02).

The CDR3 holds 14 amino acids from the cysteine to the phenylalanine. Only the CDR3 part of the read is kept: 42 bases, read in frame from the first base. The germline V gene yields SGHRS for CDR1 and YFSETQ for CDR2. Trimming removed 2 bases from V and 0 bases from J, leaving 6 bases between the germline ends. Details on this clone: Its binding antigen is unknown. No base quality information exists; no much larger clone differs at one position.

The Qiagen DNeasy kit was used to extract genomic DNA from unsorted PBMCs and from the negatively selected CD4+ and CD8+ fractions. TCR beta CDR3 regions were subjected to amplification by immunoSEQ multiplex PCR with primers that anneal to V and J segments. A synthetic immune receptor repertoire was used to minimize amplification bias, and any residual bias was removed computationally once sequencing was done. As for the original processing: Repertoire diversity was quantified as the Shannon entropy index using custom Python scripts. The unsorted, CD4+ and CD8+ repertoires were each analyzed separately, with the exception of combined analyses, where CD4+ and CD8+ sequences were merged in silico. Clonal expansion was defined as a frequency increase of at least 2-fold after treatment compared with C1D1, and clones undetected at baseline were assigned a pseudocount of 0.5. Singleton clones were defined as clones with 0 or 1 copy at C1D1, and non-singleton clones were defined as clones with 2 or more copies. Clones expanded in unsorted samples were annotated as CD4+, CD8+ or unknown by matching protein sequences in sorted samples from the same patient. Diversity changes from C1D1 to C4D1 were tested in paired samples using Wilcoxon tests. Sourced from immuneACCESS, this table was stored by TCRdb with only in-frame sequences that have V and J called. A share of the clones is absent; for the studies checked, an unresolved V gene accounts for under half, and the remainder has no known explanation. The DNA was the basis for D and trimming; V, J and clone size are from that table. For this sample there are some 50,000 clones; 73% appear just once. 9.5% to 12% of the sample lies in the top ten.

Taken with the paper, the label for time point translates to: cycle 1 day 1 (C1D1), immediately before nivolumab initiation. Every trial patient had relapsed after autologous stem cell transplantation, and cohorts A, B and C differed in prior brentuximab vedotin exposure. A total of under 70 patients with relapsed/refractory classical Hodgkin lymphoma made up the trial cohort, and each patient's best overall response was complete response, partial response or progressive disease. In the multi-cohort phase II CheckMate 205 trial, trial patients received single-agent nivolumab. Best overall response was determined by an independent review committee according to the 2007 International Working Group response criteria. Trial PBMCs were collected immediately before nivolumab initiation (C1D1) and during therapy at cycle 2 day 1 and cycle 4 day 1. After peripheral blood was drawn into 8 mL Vacutainer Cell Preparation Tubes, PBMCs were isolated by centrifugation and then cryopreserved.

The chain joins TRBV5-1 to TRBJ2-1, with an unclear D gene assignment. This TCR derives from a human donor with classical Hodgkin lymphoma. Material: peripheral blood mononuclear cells (PBMCs), obtained at baseline. The DNA sequence reads TGCGCCAGCAGCTTTAGTGGCTCCTACAATGAGCAGTTCTTC. Translated, this is CASSFSGSYNEQFF.